Presented here are 23 T cell receptor beta chains from one specimen sequenced in a study of blood T cell repertoires in COVID-19. TCRdb's copy holds only in-frame clones and misses some; the assay was immunoSEQ multiplex PCR. The table shows approximately 250,000 clones, with over 80% occurring only once. The sample consisted of peripheral blood. The receptors stem from a man in his sixties who had recovered from COVID-19.

The chain combines TRBV27 with TRBJ2-7; 8 nucleotides line up with TRBD1. The CDR3 covers 17 residues. Germline V gene sequence: CDR1 MNHEY, CDR2 SMNVEV (reference sequence). J was trimmed by 7 bases and V by 5 bases; bases with no gene match: 19. Written as DNA, the CDR3 is TGTGCCAGCAGTAGGACCCAGGGCGGGACAGGTCAGAGAGAGCAGTACTTC. Its translation is CASSRTQGGTGQREQYF.

The J gene is TRBJ1-5, the V gene TRBV3-1 (or the pseudogene TRBV3-2), with D perhaps matching TRBD1 (6 bases). Germline-derived CDR1 and CDR2 are LGHDT and YNNKEL (reference sequence). The length of the CDR3 is 14 residues. V lost 4 bases, J lost 8 bases, and 15 bases lay in between. The CDR3: CASSPGQTTKPQHF. CDR3 nucleotides: TGTGCCAGCAGCCCAGGACAGACAACAAAGCCCCAGCATTTT.

The genes are TRBV2 and TRBJ2-7; D is unclear. The CDR3 runs to 12 residues. V was shortened by 7 bases and J by 3 bases, with 10 bases between the two germline ends. CDR1 is SNHLY and CDR2 is FYNNEI in the germline V gene. The CDR3 DNA follows: TGTGCCAGCACCTTAGAGCGCTACGAGCAGTACTTC. It is translated as CASTLERYEQYF.

This rearrangement joins TRBV5-6 to TRBJ1-5; D might be TRBD1 (5 bases). The CDR3 covers 14 residues. The V gene's germline CDR1 is SGHDT and CDR2 YYEEEE. V lost 7 bases and J lost 3, with 14 bases in between. CDR3 nucleotide sequence: TGTGCCAGCCGGTCTAGACAGTACAATCAGCCCCAGCATTTT. Translated, it gives CASRSRQYNQPQHF.

The chain recombines TRBV5-1 with TRBJ2-5; 9 positions agree with TRBD2. The germline CDR1 and CDR2 sequences are SGHRS and YFSETQ. This CDR3 is built from 15 residues. V lost 0 bases, J lost 4 bases, and 4 bases stayed unmatched. CDR3 bases: TGCGCCAGCAGCTTGGTACTAGCGGGTGGAGAGACCCAGTACTTC. Its protein is CASSLVLAGGETQYF.

This clone was detected only once. CDR3 in DNA: TGTGCCAGCAGCGGTGGAGGGGGGGGAATGAACACTGAAGCTTTCTTT. As protein: CASSGGGGGMNTEAFF. V is TRBV28 and J is TRBJ1-1, with D maybe TRBD1 (6 bases). The CDR3 is 16 amino acids. Germline V gene lookup returns CDR1 MDHEN and CDR2 SYDVKM. With 6 bases removed from V and 0 bases from J, the gap between germline ends came to 17 bases.

The rearrangement joins TRBV3-1 (or the pseudogene TRBV3-2) to TRBJ2-5; 11 nucleotides agree with TRBD2. There are 16 residues in the CDR3. After removal of 1 base from V and 2 bases from J, the junction contained 3 bases not matched to a gene. Germline assignment: CDR1 LGHDT and CDR2 YNNKEL (reference sequence). This chain's CDR3 is CASSQGTSGSQETQYF. The DNA of the CDR3 is TGTGCCAGCAGCCAAGGGACTAGCGGGTCTCAAGAGACCCAGTACTTC.

The rearrangement uses TRBV19 and TRBJ2-7; 10 nucleotides agree with TRBD2. V trimming: 4 bases; J trimming: 1 base; junction bases outside the gene matches: 7. Germline V gene data show CDR1 as LNHDA and CDR2 as SQIVND (reference sequence). This CDR3 comprises 16 residues. The CDR3, as DNA: TGTGCCAGTAGTACGAGCGGGAGGGCCGGGTCCTACGAGCAGTACTTC. Translating it yields CASSTSGRAGSYEQYF.

V is TRBV18 and J is TRBJ1-4; TRBD1 matches at 7 bases. CDR1 is KGHSH and CDR2 is LQKENI in the germline V gene. This CDR3 is built from 16 residues. V shed 6 bases and J 0 bases; nucleotides not matched to a gene: 7. CDR3 sequence (DNA): TGTGCCAGCTCGCGGGACAGAGTAGCAACTAATGAAAAACTGTTTTTT. This gives the protein CASSRDRVATNEKLFF.

The CDR3 coding sequence is TGTGCCATAGGGCCTAGCGGGAGCAACGAGCAGTACTTC. Translated: CAIGPSGSNEQYF. The chain is built from TRBV10-3 and TRBJ2-7; 10 bases are a match to TRBD2. Germline V lookup: CDR1 ENHRY, CDR2 SYGVKD. Trimming took 9 bases from V and 5 from J; bases not matched to a gene: 7. CDR3 length: 13 residues.

The rearrangement uses TRBV5-1 and TRBJ2-1, with 7 positions matching TRBD2. CDR3 size: 15 residues. J gave up 3 bases and V 2 bases, and 5 bases lay outside the gene matches. Germline V gene data show CDR1 as SGHRS and CDR2 as YFSETQ. CDR3 sequence (DNA): TGCGCCAGCAGCTTACCTAGCGGTAACTACAATGAGCAGTTCTTC. Translated, it gives CASSLPSGNYNEQFF.

The chain couples TRBV3-1 (or the pseudogene TRBV3-2) to TRBJ2-5; D unresolved. This CDR3 comprises 14 residues. V lost 1 base and J lost 5, with 11 bases in between. The germline gives CDR1 LGHDT, CDR2 YNNKEL (reference sequence). The CDR3 reads CASSQGPAPETQYF. The CDR3 coding sequence is TGTGCCAGCAGCCAAGGGCCCGCACCCGAGACCCAGTACTTC.

The DNA of the CDR3 is TGTGCCAGCAGCCAAATGGGGCAGACACCCCTCCACTTT. It specifies CASSQMGQTPLHF. This chain joins TRBV3-1 (or the pseudogene TRBV3-2) and TRBJ1-6; possibly TRBD1 for D (5 bases). CDR1 and CDR2 from the germline V gene are LGHDT and YNNKEL (reference sequence). CDR3 length: 13 residues. V dropped 2 bases and J dropped 11 bases, with 10 bases sitting between them.

There are a few counts of this clone. J is TRBJ2-7 and V is TRBV18, with 11 bases that match TRBD2. The CDR3 has 15 amino acids. J was trimmed by 3 bases and V by 3 bases; bases with no gene match: 4. Germline V gene data show CDR1 as KGHSH and CDR2 as LQKENI. Here the CDR3 DNA reads TGTGCCAGCTCACCCGGGACTAGCGGAAACTACGAGCAGTACTTC. Translating gives CASSPGTSGNYEQYF.

The chain recombines TRBV27 with TRBJ1-6; 8 nucleotides line up with TRBD1. The CDR3 contains 14 residues. Per the germline V gene, CDR1 is MNHEY and CDR2 is SMNVEV (reference sequence). V shed 6 bases and J 8 bases; nucleotides not matched to a gene: 6. DNA for the CDR3: TGTGCCAGCAGACAAACAGGGGGTGATTCACCCCTCCACTTT. Residues: CASRQTGGDSPLHF.

This sequence joins TRBV19 and TRBJ1-1; D might be TRBD1 (5 bases). CDR3 length: 12 residues. The germline V gene encodes CDR1 LNHDA and CDR2 SQIVND (reference sequence). The V end lost 7 bases, the J end lost 6 bases, and 12 bases lay between the germline ends. CDR3 DNA sequence: TGTGCCAGTAATTCAGGGTATTCTGAAGCTTTCTTT. Its protein product is CASNSGYSEAFF. Combining the CDR3 with reference TRBV19 and TRBJ1-1 gives the whole variable domain DGGITQSPKYLFRKEGQNVTLSCEQNLNHDAMYWYRQDPGQGLRLIYYSQIVNDFQKGDIAEGYSVSREKKESFPLTVTSAQKNPTAFYLCASNSGYSEAFFGQGTRLTVV.

This clone turned up a few times. The chain uses TRBV10-3 and TRBJ1-2, with 9 bases aligning to TRBD1. V lost 3 bases to trimming and J lost 5 bases; unmatched junction nucleotides: 7. The germline V gene has CDR1 ENHRY and CDR2 SYGVKD. This CDR3 comprises 15 residues. CDR3 sequence (DNA): TGTGCCATCAGTGACCCGACAGGGGGACGGTATGGCTACACCTTC. Translated, it gives CAISDPTGGRYGYTF.

The genes are TRBV4-1 and TRBJ2-1, with 10 nucleotides matching TRBD1. CDR3 length: 17 amino acids. Unmatched junction bases numbered 5, after V lost 0 bases and J lost 3 bases. In germline, CDR1 is MGHRA, CDR2 YSYEKL. The chain's CDR3 is CASSQDLTGGRYNEQFF. CDR3 DNA sequence: TGCGCCAGCAGCCAAGACCTGACAGGGGGCCGCTACAATGAGCAGTTCTTC.

This chain uses TRBV6-2 or TRBV6-3 with TRBJ1-1; D is uncertain. Looked up from germline, CDR1 is MNHEY and CDR2 is SVGEGT. The CDR3 covers 11 residues. Trimming shortened V by 5 bases and J by 10 bases, and 11 bases separated the two germline ends. The CDR3 here is CASSLNLAAFF. The CDR3 nucleotides read TGTGCCAGCAGTCTCAATCTGGCAGCTTTCTTT.

The rearrangement uses TRBV9 and TRBJ2-2; 8 bases are shared with TRBD2. The length of the CDR3 is 14 residues. J gave up 3 bases and V 5 bases, and 3 bases lay outside the gene matches. CDR1 and CDR2 (germline): SGDLS, YYNGEE. The CDR3 spells CASSSGGYTGELFF. As DNA, the CDR3 is TGTGCCAGCAGTTCGGGGGGGTACACCGGGGAGCTGTTTTTT.

This sequence joins TRBV5-1 and TRBJ1-3, with a possible D match to TRBD1 (5 bases). Germline V gene sequence: CDR1 SGHRS, CDR2 YFSETQ. V was shortened by 7 bases and J by 0 bases, with 8 bases between the two germline ends. This CDR3 has 13 residues. CDR3 sequence reads: CASRGTSGNTIYF. The CDR3 DNA reads as TGCGCCAGCCGGGGGACCTCTGGAAACACCATATATTTT.

This sequence joins TRBV3-1 (or the pseudogene TRBV3-2) and TRBJ2-7; weak D call: TRBD1 (6 bases). The V end was cut by 4 bases, the J end by 3 bases, with 16 bases between. There are 15 residues in the CDR3. Germline lookup yields CDR1 LGHDT and CDR2 YNNKEL (reference sequence). This CDR3 reads CASSRGGQGRYEQYF. CDR3 in DNA: TGTGCCAGCAGCCGCGGCGGGCAGGGGCGCTACGAGCAGTACTTC.

V usage is TRBV12-3 or TRBV12-4 and J usage is TRBJ1-1, with a tentative D call TRBD1 (6 bases). The CDR3 spans 13 residues. Trimming removed 4 bases at V and 1 base at J, with 7 bases between. The CDR3 loop is CASSSGQNTEAFF. DNA for the CDR3: TGTGCCAGCAGTTCGGGACAGAACACTGAAGCTTTCTTT.